The clone carrying this T cell receptor (beta chain) was recorded a few times. There are 17 residues in the CDR3. CDR1 and CDR2 from the germline V gene are MNHEY and SVGAGI. The germline V and J ends were trimmed by 0 bases and 3 bases, with 17 bases remaining between them. TCRdb re-called the 5' RACE reads through MiXCR, storing one row per CDR3 protein. The sample has fewer than 250,000 distinct CDR3 sequences, roughly a tenth seen once. This specimen comes from a study of T-cell memory formation after mild COVID-19. The sequenced sample was PBMCs or a T cell subset sorted from them (not recorded which). This rearrangement joins TRBV6-5 to TRBJ1-2; maybe TRBD1 (5 bases). The TCR comes from a man aged 18 to 30 who had mild COVID-19 (a few samples of this study predate the infection). Cell type and time point are not known. CDR3 loop: CASSYSIGAPGYYGYTF. The CDR3 DNA follows: TGTGCCAGCAGTTACTCGATCGGGGCCCCAGGGTACTATGGCTACACCTTC.